The TCR beta chain under discussion was sequenced for a study of cytomegalovirus exposure and HLA in healthy donors. Study-level points and caveats: In a later analysis, HLA-associated TCR beta chains were more clonally expanded than equally common others. Both high specificity and high sensitivity reportedly marked the classifier's diagnosis of cytomegalovirus status. Later on, a genetic analysis was performed. It linked a missense variant in DCLRE1C with V- and J-gene trimming of TCR beta.

For this clone: Its antigen remains unknown.

From germline, CDR1 is ENHRY and CDR2 SYGVKD. CDR3 length equals 14 residues. The germline V and J ends were trimmed by 7 bases and 5 bases, with 17 bases remaining between them. At the time of sampling, donors were nominally healthy, though unrecorded immune exposures were likely. The PCR made use of 60 Vbeta and 13 Jbeta primers. Some clones are missing from TCRdb's copy, which holds only in-frame ones; the method was immunoSEQ multiplex PCR. Among approximately 160,000 clones listed, roughly 84% were seen once. This TCR was sampled from a male donor in good health and CMV-seronegative. This sequence joins TRBV10-3 and TRBJ1-1; a weak D match, TRBD1 (5 bases). The sample comprised PBMCs. This CDR3 is CAITEGGEGTEAFF. The CDR3 nucleotides are TGTGCCATCACCGAAGGAGGGGAAGGAACTGAAGCTTTCTTT.